This T cell receptor (beta chain) was documented in a study of OX40 agonist ivuxolimab in advanced cancers. Across the study: Dosing consisted of intravenous ivuxolimab at 0.01 to 10 mg/kg every 2 weeks.

Per the germline V gene, CDR1 is GTSNPN and CDR2 is SVGIG (reference sequence). The V and J ends lost 4 bases and 5 bases, in that order; junction bases with no gene match: 10. This CDR3 comprises 15 residues. With regard to this clone: The target antigen is unknown.

Whole-study findings and limits: On average, a greater number of expanded clones characterised CD8+ T cells relative to CD4+.

TCRdb's table, derived via immunoSEQ multiplex PCR, lists solely in-frame clones and lacks some. The table records 50,000 to 65,000 clones, 81% of them present only once. This sequence joins TRBV30 and TRBJ2-3, with 9 bases that match TRBD1. The receptor was derived from an adult with an advanced solid tumor such as melanoma, head and neck, liver or kidney cancer. Here the sequenced sample was CD4+ or CD8+ T cells sorted from blood, taken in a trial of the OX40 agonist ivuxolimab. CDR3 sequence: CAWTDTGGSGDTQYF. CDR3 coding DNA: TGTGCCTGGACCGATACAGGGGGCTCGGGAGATACGCAGTATTTT.